This T cell receptor beta chain derives from a study of regulatory T cells in long-lasting Graves disease. Combining iRepertoire HTBI primers with Arm-PCR of CDR3 regions, the authors built TCR beta libraries. TCRdb redid the calling of the multiplex PCR reads with MiXCR, one entry per CDR3 protein. The sample holds approximately 350,000 distinct CDR3 sequences, 12% seen once. Documented time point: newly diagnosed GD, antithyroid drugs for less than 3 months. Construction of the TCR library relied on RNA isolated from PBMCs. Regarding the study as a whole: There was favoring of TRBV28, TRBJ1-2 and TRBJ2-5 in persistent disease.

This CDR3 is built from 11 residues. V was pared by 7 bases and J by 10 bases, with 11 bases between. This clonotype was counted ten times or more. Its antigen is not identified. These data were also reused for a study on T cells in Graves' hyperthyroidism and ophthalmopathy.

The specimen was peripheral blood mononuclear cells (PBMCs), collected at new diagnosis, from a patient treated with antithyroid drugs. The origin of this receptor is a woman between 18 and 30 years old with Graves disease. The chain has TRBV12-3 or TRBV12-4 and TRBJ2-1, with D possibly being TRBD1 (5 bases). For the CDR3, the DNA is TGTGCCAGCACCTTGGACACAGAGCAGTTCTTC. It translates to CASTLDTEQFF.